Listed below are T cell receptor beta chains from one sample, sequenced in a study of shared clonotypes between healthy human individuals. TCRdb's table, derived via immunoSEQ multiplex PCR, lists solely in-frame clones and lacks some. The sample holds millions of clones, approximately 95% seen once. The specimen sequenced was naive CD4+ T cells from PBMCs. These receptors originate from a man younger than 35 in good health. Some clones in this sample may be carry-over from other donors' samples. Both conserved end residues are part of each CDR3. D genes are given only for firm matches. A clone size is listed for some rows: how often the clone was seen (once, few, many), or a class if it is expanded.

J gene: TRBJ2-1; clone size: -; D gene: -; V gene: TRBV5-1; CDR3 DNA: TGCGCCAGCAGCTTGGGCGGACAAGAGCAGTTCTTC; CDR3 protein: CASSLGGQEQFF
J gene: TRBJ2-1; clone size: -; D gene: TRBD1; V gene: TRBV11-2; CDR3 DNA: TGTGCCAGCAGCCCCAGGGGGTTCTCCTACAATGAGCAGTTCTTC; CDR3 protein: CASSPRGFSYNEQFF
J gene: TRBJ2-1; clone size: -; D gene: -; V gene: TRBV6-6; CDR3 DNA: TGTGCCAGCAGCCCAGCTCTGGGGGACTCCTACAATGAGCAGTTCTTC; CDR3 protein: CASSPALGDSYNEQFF
J gene: TRBJ2-2; clone size: -; D gene: TRBD2; V gene: TRBV7-2; CDR3 DNA: TGTGCCAGCAGCTTAGGACTAGCGGGCTGGTTTAGGAACACCGGGGAGCTGTTTTTT; CDR3 protein: CASSLGLAGWFRNTGELFF
J gene: TRBJ2-5; clone size: -; D gene: -; V gene: TRBV6-6; CDR3 DNA: TGTGCCAGCAGGTTAGCAGCTCAAGAGACCCAGTACTTC; CDR3 protein: CASRLAAQETQYF
J gene: TRBJ2-1; clone size: -; D gene: -; V gene: TRBV28; CDR3 DNA: TGTGCCAGCAGCGAACGGGGATCTAGCCTTCAGGGGTTCTTC; CDR3 protein: CASSERGSSLQGFF
J gene: TRBJ2-5; clone size: once; D gene: -; V gene: TRBV5-4; CDR3 DNA: TGTGCCAGCAGCTTGAGGGATAAAGAGACCCAGTACTTC; CDR3 protein: CASSLRDKETQYF
J gene: TRBJ2-7; clone size: -; D gene: TRBD1; V gene: TRBV15; CDR3 DNA: TGTGCCACCAGCCTCCCGGGGACAGGGGGCCACGAGCAGTACTTC; CDR3 protein: CATSLPGTGGHEQYF
J gene: TRBJ2-7; clone size: -; D gene: -; V gene: TRBV7-3; CDR3 DNA: TGTGCCAGCAGCTTAGGGACATCCAACGAGCAGTACTTC; CDR3 protein: CASSLGTSNEQYF
J gene: TRBJ2-7; clone size: once; D gene: TRBD2; V gene: TRBV29-1; CDR3 DNA: TGCAGCGCCCTGGGAGGGCATACTAGCCGGAGCTCCTACGAGCAGTACTTC; CDR3 protein: CSALGGHTSRSSYEQYF
J gene: TRBJ1-2; clone size: -; D gene: -; V gene: TRBV15; CDR3 DNA: TGTGCCACCAGCGCACGGCTGAACTATGGCTACACCTTC; CDR3 protein: CATSARLNYGYTF
J gene: TRBJ1-1; clone size: -; D gene: TRBD1; V gene: TRBV2; CDR3 DNA: TGTGCCAGCAGTGTGACAGGGAAGAACACTGAAGCTTTCTTT; CDR3 protein: CASSVTGKNTEAFF
J gene: TRBJ2-1; clone size: -; D gene: -; V gene: TRBV6-5; CDR3 DNA: TGTGCCAGCAGACCGGACTGGGGCTCCTACAATGAGCAGTTCTTC; CDR3 protein: CASRPDWGSYNEQFF
J gene: TRBJ1-4; clone size: -; D gene: -; V gene: TRBV7-6; CDR3 DNA: TGTGCCAGCAGCCGCGACGCAACTAATGAAAAACTGTTTTTT; CDR3 protein: CASSRDATNEKLFF
J gene: TRBJ1-5; clone size: -; D gene: -; V gene: TRBV28; CDR3 DNA: TGTGCCAGCAGCCCTCCCCAGAGAGCTGGGACCCCCAATCAGCCCCAGCATTTT; CDR3 protein: CASSPPQRAGTPNQPQHF
J gene: TRBJ1-5; clone size: -; D gene: TRBD1; V gene: TRBV5-8; CDR3 DNA: TGTGCCAGCAGCTTGGCAGGGGGGGACAATCAGCCCCAGCATTTT; CDR3 protein: CASSLAGGDNQPQHF